The source of this T cell receptor beta chain is a study of beta chain features in type 1 diabetes. Expressed TCRB transcripts were sequenced after all isolated RNA was converted to cDNA. Assay used: immunoSEQ multiplex PCR; TCRdb lists only in-frame clones, some missing. The sample lists about 240,000 clones; 25% to 35% were seen once. Germline V gene data show CDR1 as SNHLY and CDR2 as FYNNEI. This CDR3 has 11 residues. Trimming shortened V by 0 bases and J by 6 bases, and 3 bases separated the two germline ends. Sorting based on CD45RO/CCR7/CD25/CD127/CD95/CD27 separated CD4+ naive, central memory, regulatory and stem cell-like memory cells.

Material for sequencing was central memory CD4+ T cells from blood. V and J are TRBV2 and TRBJ2-7; the D is unclear. The sequence was obtained from a man aged 30 to 45 in good health. CDR3 in DNA: TGTGCCAGCAGTGAAGCGGTCGAGCAGTACTTC. Protein sequence: CASSEAVEQYF.